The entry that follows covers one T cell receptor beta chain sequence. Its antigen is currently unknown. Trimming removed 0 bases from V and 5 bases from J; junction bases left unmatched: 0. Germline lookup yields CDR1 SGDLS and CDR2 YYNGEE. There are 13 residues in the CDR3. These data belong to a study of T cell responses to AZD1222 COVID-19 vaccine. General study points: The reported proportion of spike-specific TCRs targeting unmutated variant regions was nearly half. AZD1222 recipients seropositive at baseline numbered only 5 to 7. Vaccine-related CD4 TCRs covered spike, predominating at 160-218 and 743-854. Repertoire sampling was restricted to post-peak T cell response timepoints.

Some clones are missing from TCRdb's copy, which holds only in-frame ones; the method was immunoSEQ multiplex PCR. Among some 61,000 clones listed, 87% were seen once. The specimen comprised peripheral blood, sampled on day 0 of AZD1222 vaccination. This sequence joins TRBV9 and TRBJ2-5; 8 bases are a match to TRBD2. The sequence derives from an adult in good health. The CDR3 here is CASSVASGETQYF. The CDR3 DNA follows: TGTGCCAGCAGCGTAGCTAGCGGGGAGACCCAGTACTTC.